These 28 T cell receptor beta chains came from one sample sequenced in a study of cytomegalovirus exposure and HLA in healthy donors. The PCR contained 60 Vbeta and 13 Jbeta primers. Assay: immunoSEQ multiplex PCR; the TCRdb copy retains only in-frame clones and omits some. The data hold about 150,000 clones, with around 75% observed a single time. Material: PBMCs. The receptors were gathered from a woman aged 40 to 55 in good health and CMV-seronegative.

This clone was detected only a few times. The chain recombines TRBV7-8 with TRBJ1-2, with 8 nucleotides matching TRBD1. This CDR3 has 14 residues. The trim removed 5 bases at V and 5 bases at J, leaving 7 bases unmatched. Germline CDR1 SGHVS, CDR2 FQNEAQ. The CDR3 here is CASSPGQGVYGYTF. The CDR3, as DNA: TGTGCCAGCAGCCCAGGACAGGGTGTATATGGCTACACCTTC. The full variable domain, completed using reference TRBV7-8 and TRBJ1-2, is GAGVSQSPRYKVAKRGQDVALRCDPISGHVSLFWYQQALGQGPEFLTYFQNEAQLDKSGLPSDRFFAERPEGSVSTLKIQRTQQEDSAVYLCASSPGQGVYGYTFGSGTRLTVV.

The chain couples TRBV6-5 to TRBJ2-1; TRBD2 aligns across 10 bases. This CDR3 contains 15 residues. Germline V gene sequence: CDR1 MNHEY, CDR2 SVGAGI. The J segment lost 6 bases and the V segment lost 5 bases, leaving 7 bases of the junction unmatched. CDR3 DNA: TGTGCCAGCAGTAGCGGGGGGGCCGGGGGCAATGAGCAGTTCTTC. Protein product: CASSSGGAGGNEQFF.

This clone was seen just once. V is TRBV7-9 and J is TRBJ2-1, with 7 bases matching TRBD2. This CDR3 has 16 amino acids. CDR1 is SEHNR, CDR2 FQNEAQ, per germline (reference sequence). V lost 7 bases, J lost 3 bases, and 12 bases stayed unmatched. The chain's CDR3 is CASNEAGTRNYNEQFF. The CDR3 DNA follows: TGTGCCAGCAACGAAGCGGGGACTCGAAACTACAATGAGCAGTTCTTC.

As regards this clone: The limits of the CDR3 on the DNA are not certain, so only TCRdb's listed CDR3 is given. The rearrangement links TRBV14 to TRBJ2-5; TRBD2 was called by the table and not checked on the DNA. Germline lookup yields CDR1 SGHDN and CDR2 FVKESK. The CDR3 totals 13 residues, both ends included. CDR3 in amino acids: CASSQVGVGTPYF.

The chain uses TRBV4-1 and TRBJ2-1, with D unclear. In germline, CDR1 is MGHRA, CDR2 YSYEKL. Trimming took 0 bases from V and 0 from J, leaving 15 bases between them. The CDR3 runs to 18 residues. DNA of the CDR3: TGCGCCAGCAGCCAAGATCAGGTGGCTTTACTCTCCTACAATGAGCAGTTCTTC. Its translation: CASSQDQVALLSYNEQFF.

CDR3: CASSYEPDREQYF. The CDR3 DNA reads TGTGCCAGCAGTTACGAGCCCGACAGGGAGCAGTACTTC. J is TRBJ2-7 and V is TRBV6-5, with D tentatively TRBD1 (6 bases). The V end lost 2 bases, the J end lost 7 bases, and 12 bases lay between the germline ends. Per germline, CDR1 MNHEY and CDR2 SVGAGI. The CDR3 spans 13 residues.

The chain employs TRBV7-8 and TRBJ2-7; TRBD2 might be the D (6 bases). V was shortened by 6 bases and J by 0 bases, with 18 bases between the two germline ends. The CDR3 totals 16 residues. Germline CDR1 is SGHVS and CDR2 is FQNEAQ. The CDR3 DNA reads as TGTGCCAGCAGTCCCCGACGGGGGTGGGGCTCCTACGAGCAGTACTTC. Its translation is CASSPRRGWGSYEQYF.

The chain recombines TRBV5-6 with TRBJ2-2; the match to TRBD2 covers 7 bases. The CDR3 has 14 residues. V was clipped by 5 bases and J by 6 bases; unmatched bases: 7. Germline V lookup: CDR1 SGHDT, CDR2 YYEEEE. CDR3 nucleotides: TGTGCCAGCAGGGGGGGGATGACCGCCGGGGAGCTGTTTTTT. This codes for CASRGGMTAGELFF.

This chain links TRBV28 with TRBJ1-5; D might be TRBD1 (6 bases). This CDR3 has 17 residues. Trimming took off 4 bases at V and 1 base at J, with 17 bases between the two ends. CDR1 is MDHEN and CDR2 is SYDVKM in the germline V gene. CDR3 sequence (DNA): TGTGCCAGCAGTTCTCTCAGGGGTGGGGCGAGCAATCAGCCCCAGCATTTT. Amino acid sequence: CASSSLRGGASNQPQHF. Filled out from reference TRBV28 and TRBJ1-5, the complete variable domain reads DVKVTQSSRYLVKRTGEKVFLECVQDMDHENMFWYRQDPGLGLRLIYFSYDVKMKEKGDIPEGYSVSREKKERFSLILESASTNQTSMYLCASSSLRGGASNQPQHFGDGTRLSIL.

Written as DNA, the CDR3 is TGTGCCTCTAAGCTAGGGGTAACTGAAAAACTGTTTTTT. This encodes CASKLGVTEKLFF. The gene calls are TRBV6-5 and TRBJ1-4; D may be TRBD1 (5 bases). The CDR3 totals 13 residues. Trimming removed 11 bases from V and 7 bases from J, with 17 bases in between. CDR1 MNHEY and CDR2 SVGAGI come from the germline V gene.

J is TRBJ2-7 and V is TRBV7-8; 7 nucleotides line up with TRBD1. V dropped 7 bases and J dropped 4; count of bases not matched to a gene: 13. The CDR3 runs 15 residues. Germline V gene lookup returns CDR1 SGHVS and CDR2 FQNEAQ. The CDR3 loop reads CASTQGWDRSYEQYF. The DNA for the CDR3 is TGTGCCAGCACCCAGGGGTGGGACAGAAGTTACGAGCAGTACTTC. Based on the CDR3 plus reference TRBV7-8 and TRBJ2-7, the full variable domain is GAGVSQSPRYKVAKRGQDVALRCDPISGHVSLFWYQQALGQGPEFLTYFQNEAQLDKSGLPSDRFFAERPEGSVSTLKIQRTQQEDSAVYLCASTQGWDRSYEQYFGPGTRLTVT.

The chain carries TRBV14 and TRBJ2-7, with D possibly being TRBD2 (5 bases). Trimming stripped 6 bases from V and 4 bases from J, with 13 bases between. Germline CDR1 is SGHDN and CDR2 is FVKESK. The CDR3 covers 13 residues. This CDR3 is CASSGSERYEQYF. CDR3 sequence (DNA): TGTGCCAGCAGTGGGTCGGAGCGGTACGAGCAGTACTTC.

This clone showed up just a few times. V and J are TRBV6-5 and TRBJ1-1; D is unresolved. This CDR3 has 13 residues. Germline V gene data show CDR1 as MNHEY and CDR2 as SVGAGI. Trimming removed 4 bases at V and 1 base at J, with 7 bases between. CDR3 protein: CASSSYRNTEAFF. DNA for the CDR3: TGTGCCAGCAGTTCCTACAGGAACACTGAAGCTTTCTTT.

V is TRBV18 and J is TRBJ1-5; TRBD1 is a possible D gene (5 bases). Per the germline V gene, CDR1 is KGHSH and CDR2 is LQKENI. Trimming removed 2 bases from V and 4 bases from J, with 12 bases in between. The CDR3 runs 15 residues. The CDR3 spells CASSPIGAPNQPQHF. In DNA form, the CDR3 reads TGTGCCAGCTCACCAATTGGGGCCCCTAATCAGCCCCAGCATTTT.

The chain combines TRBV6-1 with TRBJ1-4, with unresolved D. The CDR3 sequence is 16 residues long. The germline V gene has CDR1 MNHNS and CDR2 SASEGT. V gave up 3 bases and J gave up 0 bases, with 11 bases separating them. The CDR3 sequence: CASSELSGATNEKLFF. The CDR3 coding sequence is TGTGCCAGCAGTGAGCTCTCTGGAGCAACTAATGAAAAACTGTTTTTT.

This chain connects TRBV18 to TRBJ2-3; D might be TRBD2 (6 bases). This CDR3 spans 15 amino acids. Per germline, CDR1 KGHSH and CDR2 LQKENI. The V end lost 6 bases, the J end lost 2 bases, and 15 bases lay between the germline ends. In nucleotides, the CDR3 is TGTGCCAGCTCGATTTCCGGGGGAAACACAGATACGCAGTATTTT. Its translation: CASSISGGNTDTQYF.

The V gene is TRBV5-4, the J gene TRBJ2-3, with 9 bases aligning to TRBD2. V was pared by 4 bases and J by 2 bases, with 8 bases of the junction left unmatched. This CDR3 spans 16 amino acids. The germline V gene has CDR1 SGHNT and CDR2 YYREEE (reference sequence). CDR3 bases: TGTGCCAGCAGCCCAGGCGGGGGGGACTACACAGATACGCAGTATTTT. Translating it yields CASSPGGGDYTDTQYF.

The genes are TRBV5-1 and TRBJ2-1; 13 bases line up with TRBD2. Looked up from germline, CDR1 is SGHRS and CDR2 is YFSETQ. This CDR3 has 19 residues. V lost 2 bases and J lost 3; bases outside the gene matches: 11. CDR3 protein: CASSFPGTSGDRLYNEQFF. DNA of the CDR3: TGCGCCAGCAGCTTCCCCGGGACTAGCGGGGATAGGCTCTACAATGAGCAGTTCTTC.

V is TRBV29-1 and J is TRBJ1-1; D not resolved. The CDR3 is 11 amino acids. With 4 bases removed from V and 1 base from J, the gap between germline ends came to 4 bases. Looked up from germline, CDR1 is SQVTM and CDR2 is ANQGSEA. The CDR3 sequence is CSVVRNTEAFF. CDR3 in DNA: TGCAGCGTTGTGAGGAACACTGAAGCTTTCTTT.

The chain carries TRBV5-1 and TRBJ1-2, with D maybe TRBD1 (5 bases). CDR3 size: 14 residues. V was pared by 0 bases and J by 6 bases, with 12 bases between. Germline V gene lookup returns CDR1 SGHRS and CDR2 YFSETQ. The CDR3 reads CASSLDSGGDGYTF. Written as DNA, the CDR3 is TGCGCCAGCAGCTTGGACTCCGGGGGGGATGGCTACACCTTC. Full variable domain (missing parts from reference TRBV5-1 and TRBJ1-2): KAGVTQTPRYLIKTRGQQVTLSCSPISGHRSVSWYQQTPGQGLQFLFEYFSETQRNKGNFPGRFSGRQFSNSRSEMNVSTLELGDSALYLCASSLDSGGDGYTFGSGTRLTVV.

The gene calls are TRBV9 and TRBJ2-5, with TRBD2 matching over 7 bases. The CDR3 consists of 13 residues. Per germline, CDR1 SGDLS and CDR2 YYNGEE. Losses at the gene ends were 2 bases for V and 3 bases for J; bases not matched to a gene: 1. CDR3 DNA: TGTGCCAGCAGCGTCGGACTAGAAGAGACCCAGTACTTC. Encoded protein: CASSVGLEETQYF. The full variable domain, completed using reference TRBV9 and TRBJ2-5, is DSGVTQTPKHLITATGQRVTLRCSPRSGDLSVYWYQQSLDQGLQFLIQYYNGEERAKGNILERFSAQQFPDLHSELNLSSLELGDSALYFCASSVGLEETQYFGPGTRLLVL.

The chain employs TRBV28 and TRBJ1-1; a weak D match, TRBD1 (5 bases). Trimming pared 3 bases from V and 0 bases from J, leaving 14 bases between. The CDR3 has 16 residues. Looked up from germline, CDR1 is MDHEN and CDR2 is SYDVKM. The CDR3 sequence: CASSLGQGRVNTEAFF. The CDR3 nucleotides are TGTGCCAGCAGTTTGGGTCAGGGTCGGGTGAACACTGAAGCTTTCTTT.

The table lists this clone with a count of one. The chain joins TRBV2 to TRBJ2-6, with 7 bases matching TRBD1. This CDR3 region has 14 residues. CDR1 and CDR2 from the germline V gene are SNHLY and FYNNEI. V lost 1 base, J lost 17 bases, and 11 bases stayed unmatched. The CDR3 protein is CASSEGPGQLYMTF. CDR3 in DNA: TGTGCCAGCAGTGAAGGCCCGGGACAGCTGTATATGACTTTC.

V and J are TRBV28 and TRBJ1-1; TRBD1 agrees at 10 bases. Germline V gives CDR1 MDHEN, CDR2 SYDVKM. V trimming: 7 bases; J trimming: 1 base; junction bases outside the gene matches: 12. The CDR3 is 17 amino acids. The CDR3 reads CASTGTRDRGKNTEAFF. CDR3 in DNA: TGTGCCAGCACCGGGACCCGGGACAGGGGTAAGAACACTGAAGCTTTCTTT.

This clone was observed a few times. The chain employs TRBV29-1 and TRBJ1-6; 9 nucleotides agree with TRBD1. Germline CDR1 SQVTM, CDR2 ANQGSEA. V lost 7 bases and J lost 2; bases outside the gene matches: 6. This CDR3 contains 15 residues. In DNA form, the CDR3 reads TGCAGCGACCCGGGACAGGGTGCCTATAATTCACCCCTCCACTTT. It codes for CSDPGQGAYNSPLHF.

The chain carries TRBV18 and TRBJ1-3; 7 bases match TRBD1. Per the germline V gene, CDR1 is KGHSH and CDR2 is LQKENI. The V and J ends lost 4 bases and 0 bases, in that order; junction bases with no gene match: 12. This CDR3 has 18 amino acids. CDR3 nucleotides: TGTGCCAGCTCACGGGGACAGACGCAATGGGACTCTGGAAACACCATATATTTT. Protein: CASSRGQTQWDSGNTIYF.

The CDR3, as DNA: TGTGCCAGCAGTGAAGTAGGAGACGGGTCACCCCTCCACTTT. As protein: CASSEVGDGSPLHF. The chain links TRBV2 to TRBJ1-6; D remains ambiguous. V was shortened by 1 base and J by 10 bases, with 11 bases between the two germline ends. CDR3 length: 14 amino acids. Germline loops: CDR1 SNHLY, CDR2 FYNNEI. Variable domain in full (rest from reference TRBV2 and TRBJ1-6): EPEVTQTPSHQVTQMGQEVILRCVPISNHLYFYWYRQILGQKVEFLVSFYNNEISEKSEIFDDQFSVERPDGSNFTLKIRSTKLEDSAMYFCASSEVGDGSPLHFGNGTRLTVT.

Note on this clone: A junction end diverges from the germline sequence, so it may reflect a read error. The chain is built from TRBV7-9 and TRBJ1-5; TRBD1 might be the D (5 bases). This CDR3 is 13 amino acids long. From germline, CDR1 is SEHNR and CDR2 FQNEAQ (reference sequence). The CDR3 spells CSSSLVGDQPQHF. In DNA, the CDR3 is TGTTCCAGCAGCTTAGTAGGGGATCAGCCCCAGCATTTT.